These 5 T cell receptor beta chains were sequenced from one sample in a study of T cells in women clearing cervical HPV infection. Assay: immunoSEQ multiplex PCR; the TCRdb copy retains only in-frame clones and omits some. With some 31,000 clones in the sample, the ten largest clones hold roughly 1.4%. Sequenced material: blood buffy coat. These receptors all come from a woman aged 18 to 69 with a cervical HPV16 infection that either progressed to CIN3+ or cleared (not recorded which).

Remarks on this clone: With the read ending 3 residues before the CDR3 end, the germline J gene is used to fill in that end. The genes are TRBV30 and TRBJ1-2, with a weak D call TRBD1 (6 bases). The CDR3 extends over 11 amino acids. Per germline, CDR1 GTSNPN and CDR2 SVGIG (reference sequence). Trimming pared 7 bases from V and 4 bases from J, leaving 10 bases between. Incomplete CDR3 DNA: TGTGCCTCACAGGGCCTCTATGGC. Translating gives CASQGLYG. The entire CDR3 is CASQGLYGYTF.

About this clone itself: The missing CDR3 end, 3 residues past where the read stops, is filled in from the germline J gene. J is TRBJ1-6 and V is TRBV7-9, with D perhaps TRBD1 (5 bases). This CDR3 has 15 amino acids. Trimming cost V 3 bases and J 9 bases, with 15 bases left between them. CDR1 is SEHNR, CDR2 FQNEAQ, per germline (reference sequence). The sequenced part of the CDR3 DNA is TGTGCCAGCAGCTTCCGGGAATCGGGGGGTTCACCC. Translating it yields CASSFRESGGSP. The whole CDR3 is CASSFRESGGSPLHF.

Worth noting for this clone: The CDR3 end lies 3 residues beyond the end of the read and is filled in from the germline J gene. V and J are TRBV10-3 and TRBJ1-4; 9 bases are a match to TRBD1. The CDR3 spans 14 residues. The germline CDR1 and CDR2 sequences are ENHRY and SYGVKD. CDR3 amino acids: CAISRTGGGSPLFF. The part of the CDR3 DNA that was read is TGTGCCATCAGCCGAACAGGGGGCGGTTCACCA.

Details on this clone: The read ends 3 residues before the CDR3 terminus; that terminus is restored from the germline J gene. The J gene is TRBJ2-5, the V gene TRBV5-1; TRBD2 matches 8 bases. V lost 4 bases to trimming and J lost 1 base; unmatched junction nucleotides: 12. The CDR3 extends over 17 amino acids. Germline loops: CDR1 SGHRS, CDR2 YFSETQ. The CDR3 DNA, read in part, is TGCGCCAGCAGCCTGGGAGGGAGCGGGGGCCTCCAAGAGACC. It encodes CASSLGGSGGLQET. In full, the CDR3 is CASSLGGSGGLQETQYF.

Comments on this clone: Sequencing ends 3 residues short of the CDR3 end; the germline J gene provides the rest. This sequence joins TRBV20-1 and TRBJ1-1; TRBD1 matches at 7 bases. Trimming cost V 3 bases and J 2 bases; bases outside gene matches: 6. The germline V gene has CDR1 DFQATT and CDR2 SNEGSKA (reference sequence). The CDR3 length is 14 residues. CDR3 protein: CSASVGTANTEAFF. The CDR3 bases that were read are TGCAGTGCTAGCGTTGGGACAGCCAACACTGAA.